Shown below are 15 T cell receptor beta chains from a single sample sequenced in a study of cytomegalovirus exposure and HLA in healthy donors. Use of 60 Vbeta and 13 Jbeta primers characterized the PCR. Clones were sequenced by immunoSEQ multiplex PCR, and TCRdb holds only the in-frame ones, with some missing. The sample yields 150,000 to 200,000 clones, 77% seen once. The sample comprised PBMCs. The receptors originated from a woman between 40 and 50 years old in good health and CMV-seropositive.

This chain connects TRBV4-3 to TRBJ1-6; 9 positions match TRBD1. The germline CDR1 and CDR2 sequences are LGHNA and YSLEER. V was clipped by 4 bases and J by 9 bases; unmatched bases: 7. There are 15 residues in the CDR3. The CDR3 is CASSLGQGSSSPLHF. The CDR3 bases are TGCGCCAGCAGCCTTGGACAGGGGAGCAGTTCACCCCTCCACTTT.

The gene calls are TRBV5-1 and TRBJ2-3; D may be TRBD2 (5 bases). This CDR3 is 13 amino acids long. V lost 6 bases, J lost 2 bases, and 10 bases lay in between. The germline V gene has CDR1 SGHRS and CDR2 YFSETQ. Here the CDR3 DNA reads TGCGCCAGCAAGAAGGGAGACACAGATACGCAGTATTTT. Translated: CASKKGDTDTQYF. The full variable domain, in which reference TRBV5-1 and TRBJ2-3 provide the parts outside the CDR3, is KAGVTQTPRYLIKTRGQQVTLSCSPISGHRSVSWYQQTPGQGLQFLFEYFSETQRNKGNFPGRFSGRQFSNSRSEMNVSTLELGDSALYLCASKKGDTDTQYFGPGTRLTVL.

This chain joins TRBV30 and TRBJ1-5; 9 positions match TRBD1. Germline CDR1 reads GTSNPN; CDR2 reads SVGIG (reference sequence). V gave up 2 bases and J gave up 4 bases; unmatched junction bases: 3. The CDR3 is 14 residues long. The CDR3 DNA is TGTGCCTGGAGTACGACAGGGGGGAATCAGCCCCAGCATTTT. Protein: CAWSTTGGNQPQHF.

The chain carries TRBV30 and TRBJ2-5, with D perhaps TRBD2 (6 bases). The CDR3 runs 13 residues. The ends were cut back, 5 bases at V and 2 bases at J, with 12 bases in the middle. Germline values: CDR1 GTSNPN, CDR2 SVGIG (reference sequence). The CDR3 protein is CAWGGTRQETQYF. For the CDR3, the DNA is TGTGCCTGGGGGGGGACTCGACAAGAGACCCAGTACTTC.

The chain joins TRBV7-2 to TRBJ2-7, with D perhaps matching TRBD2 (6 bases). V dropped 3 bases and J dropped 0 bases, with 9 bases sitting between them. This CDR3 region has 14 residues. CDR1 is SGHTA, CDR2 FQGNSA, per germline. For the CDR3, the DNA is TGTGCCAGCAGCTTTCGCGGGGACTCCTACGAGCAGTACTTC. This codes for CASSFRGDSYEQYF.

The V and J genes are TRBV15 and TRBJ1-2; 7 positions agree with TRBD1. Per germline, CDR1 LNHNV and CDR2 YYDKDF (reference sequence). CDR3 length: 16 amino acids. V shed 2 bases and J 4 bases; nucleotides not matched to a gene: 10. The CDR3 is CATSRNPPPGGYGYTF. CDR3 in DNA: TGTGCCACCAGCAGAAATCCCCCCCCAGGGGGCTATGGCTACACCTTC.

This chain connects TRBV6-5 to TRBJ2-7, with D possibly being TRBD1 (7 bases). Germline V gene lookup returns CDR1 MNHEY and CDR2 SVGAGI. The CDR3 runs to 14 residues. Deletions cut 2 bases from V and 4 bases from J, with 12 bases between. DNA for the CDR3: TGTGCCAGCAGTTACGGCCAGGGGGGTTACGAGCAGTACTTC. It encodes CASSYGQGGYEQYF.

This clone was counted only a few times. The chain uses TRBV7-2 and TRBJ1-6; D possibly corresponds to TRBD1 (5 bases). V shed 4 bases and J shed 11 bases, with 21 bases lying between them. Germline V gene lookup returns CDR1 SGHTA and CDR2 FQGNSA. The CDR3 consists of 16 residues. CDR3 sequence (DNA): TGTGCCAGCAGCTCCAGAGGAGGGACGTCGGAGACACCCCTCCACTTT. Its protein is CASSSRGGTSETPLHF. The variable domain in full, with the rest retrieved from reference TRBV7-2 and TRBJ1-6, is GAGVSQSPSNKVTEKGKDVELRCDPISGHTALYWYRQSLGQGLEFLIYFQGNSAPDKSGLPSDRFSAERTGGSVSTLTIQRTQQEDSAVYLCASSSRGGTSETPLHFGNGTRLTVT.

The rearrangement links TRBV28 to TRBJ1-4, with 7 positions matching TRBD1. Losses at the gene ends were 6 bases for V and 7 bases for J; bases not matched to a gene: 11. CDR3 length equals 15 residues. Per germline, CDR1 MDHEN and CDR2 SYDVKM. DNA of the CDR3: TGTGCCAGCAGACCCACAGGGGCTTTGACTGAAAAACTGTTTTTT. Its translation: CASRPTGALTEKLFF. Full variable domain (outside the CDR3, taken from reference TRBV28 and TRBJ1-4): DVKVTQSSRYLVKRTGEKVFLECVQDMDHENMFWYRQDPGLGLRLIYFSYDVKMKEKGDIPEGYSVSREKKERFSLILESASTNQTSMYLCASRPTGALTEKLFFGSGTQLSVL.

This clone was detected once. Other nucleotide sequences in the sample specify the same CDR3. The chain carries TRBV28 and TRBJ1-2, with D uncertain. There are 12 residues in the CDR3. Germline CDR1 reads MDHEN; CDR2 reads SYDVKM. Trimming stripped 5 bases from V and 4 bases from J, with 8 bases between. CDR3 in amino acids: CASSTGGYGYTF. In nucleotides, the CDR3 is TGTGCCAGCAGTACGGGAGGCTATGGCTACACCTTC.

In the case of this clone: At the DNA level, this CDR3 is encoded by other sequences in the same sample as well. CDR3 protein: CASSKTGLNTEAFF. CDR3 DNA sequence: TGCGCCAGCAGCAAAACAGGGTTGAACACTGAAGCTTTCTTT. V gene TRBV5-1 combines with J gene TRBJ1-1, with D possibly TRBD1 on 6 matching bases. CDR1 is SGHRS, CDR2 YFSETQ, per germline. Trimming shortened V by 4 bases and J by 0 bases, and 10 bases separated the two germline ends. The CDR3 covers 14 residues.

V usage is TRBV19 and J usage is TRBJ2-7, with a tentative D call TRBD2 (5 bases). Germline lookup yields CDR1 LNHDA and CDR2 SQIVND (reference sequence). The CDR3 spans 14 residues. V lost 3 bases and J 6 bases, leaving 15 bases between the germline ends. Here the CDR3 reads CASSMAGLGFEQYF. CDR3 in DNA: TGTGCCAGTAGTATGGCGGGCCTGGGGTTCGAGCAGTACTTC. Complete variable domain (other parts from reference TRBV19 and TRBJ2-7): DGGITQSPKYLFRKEGQNVTLSCEQNLNHDAMYWYRQDPGQGLRLIYYSQIVNDFQKGDIAEGYSVSREKKESFPLTVTSAQKNPTAFYLCASSMAGLGFEQYFGPGTRLTVT.

This clone was counted a few times. The V and J genes are TRBV5-1 and TRBJ2-3, with 11 bases lining up with TRBD1. Germline CDR1 reads SGHRS; CDR2 reads YFSETQ. CDR3 length: 17 residues. Trimming took 4 bases from V and 3 from J; bases not matched to a gene: 10. CDR3 bases: TGCGCCAGCAGCCGACTCGGGACAGGGGGGTATACAGATACGCAGTATTTT. Translation: CASSRLGTGGYTDTQYF.

As to this clone: The germline gene is not matched at one end of the junction; a read error may be the cause. The chain is built from TRBV2 and TRBJ1-2; the D gene is possibly TRBD1 (5 bases). The V gene's germline CDR1 is SNHLY and CDR2 FYNNEI. CDR3 length equals 14 residues. This CDR3 reads CASSPPGWLYCYTF. The CDR3 DNA reads as TGTGCCAGCAGTCCCCCAGGGTGGCTCTATTGCTACACCTTC.

The genes are TRBV7-2 and TRBJ2-1, with 8 bases that match TRBD1. With V trimmed by 3 bases and J by 6 bases, 7 bases remained unmatched. CDR1 SGHTA and CDR2 FQGNSA come from the germline V gene. CDR3 length: 15 residues. CDR3 sequence: CASSLRTGRGNEQFF. CDR3 DNA: TGTGCCAGCAGCTTGAGGACAGGGAGAGGCAATGAGCAGTTCTTC.